The next 9 T cell receptor beta chains were all read from a single sample in a study of T cell responses to AZD1222 COVID-19 vaccine. Measured with immunoSEQ multiplex PCR; TCRdb has only the in-frame clones, and not every one. The sample holds 70,000 to 90,000 clones, 70% to 85% seen once. Material: peripheral blood, obtained on day 0 of AZD1222 vaccination. The receptors here all came from an adult in good health.

This clone appeared once. In the same sample, other DNA sequences code for this CDR3. V gene TRBV3-1 (or the pseudogene TRBV3-2) combines with J gene TRBJ2-3; D remains ambiguous. V was trimmed by 0 bases and J by 4 bases, leaving 5 bases between them. Germline-derived CDR1 and CDR2 are LGHDT and YNNKEL (reference sequence). CDR3 length: 13 residues. The CDR3 nucleotides read TGTGCCAGCAGCCAAGATTGGTCAGATACGCAGTATTTT. Protein sequence: CASSQDWSDTQYF.

The CDR3 spells CASSQGGDQPQHF. DNA for the CDR3: TGTGCCAGCAGCCAAGGCGGGGACCAGCCCCAGCATTTT. This chain links TRBV5-4 with TRBJ1-5; D is possibly TRBD1 (5 bases). CDR3 length: 13 amino acids. With 4 bases removed from V and 7 bases from J, the gap between germline ends came to 12 bases. Germline values: CDR1 SGHNT, CDR2 YYREEE (reference sequence).

The sample holds one count of this clone. The chain joins TRBV18 to TRBJ2-7, with 9 bases lining up with TRBD1. The V and J ends lost 5 bases and 7 bases, in that order; junction bases with no gene match: 18. The length of the CDR3 is 17 residues. Germline CDR1 and CDR2: KGHSH and LQKENI. The CDR3 reads CASSSILPGQGPGEQYF. DNA of the CDR3: TGTGCCAGCTCATCGATATTGCCGGGACAGGGTCCAGGAGAGCAGTACTTC.

The CDR3 here is CAWSVLGTANQPQHF. In DNA form, the CDR3 reads TGTGCCTGGAGTGTACTCGGGACAGCCAATCAGCCCCAGCATTTT. J is TRBJ1-5 and V is TRBV30, with 7 bases fitting TRBD1. The CDR3 is made up of 15 amino acids. Per germline, CDR1 GTSNPN and CDR2 SVGIG (reference sequence). V lost 0 bases to trimming and J lost 3 bases; unmatched junction nucleotides: 5.

The CDR3 sequence: CASSLQGVYNEQFF. CDR3 DNA sequence: TGTGCCAGCAGTTTGCAGGGAGTTTACAATGAGCAGTTCTTC. The chain uses TRBV28 and TRBJ2-1; D possibly uses TRBD1 or TRBD2 (5 bases each). This CDR3 region has 14 residues. V was shortened by 3 bases and J by 4 bases, with 10 bases between the two germline ends. Per germline, CDR1 MDHEN and CDR2 SYDVKM.

V gene TRBV4-3 combines with J gene TRBJ2-1; D perhaps matches TRBD2 (5 bases). Trimming removed 0 bases from V and 11 bases from J, with 11 bases in between. The germline gives CDR1 LGHNA, CDR2 YSLEER. This CDR3 contains 13 residues. This chain's CDR3 is CASSQDRAGQQFF. CDR3 bases: TGCGCCAGCAGCCAAGATCGGGCGGGCCAGCAGTTCTTC.

The chain uses TRBV27 and TRBJ1-2; no firm D call. There are 14 residues in the CDR3. Germline CDR1 MNHEY, CDR2 SMNVEV (reference sequence). V was clipped by 2 bases and J by 6 bases, with 13 bases between them. The CDR3 spells CASSLNRDWHGYTF. DNA of the CDR3: TGTGCCAGCAGTTTAAACAGAGACTGGCATGGCTACACCTTC.

This clone came up a few times. The rearrangement joins TRBV4-1 to TRBJ2-5, with D uncertain. The CDR3 is 14 residues long. CDR1 and CDR2 (germline): MGHRA, YSYEKL. V was clipped by 3 bases and J by 4 bases, with 12 bases between them. The CDR3 region has the DNA TGCGCCAGCAGCCATAGGGTAGTGGGAGAGACCCAGTACTTC. Translation gives CASSHRVVGETQYF.

The chain employs TRBV7-2 and TRBJ2-7, with 11 bases aligning to TRBD2. V gave up 6 bases and J gave up 3 bases; unmatched junction bases: 4. The CDR3 is made up of 14 amino acids. Germline CDR1 and CDR2: SGHTA and FQGNSA. The CDR3 here is CASRPGTSGYEQYF. CDR3 DNA: TGTGCCAGCAGGCCCGGGACTAGCGGCTACGAGCAGTACTTC.